The T cell receptor (beta chain) under discussion was sequenced for a study of OX40 agonist ivuxolimab in advanced cancers. General study points: Certain nonresponding patients likewise had low normalized T-cell clonal expansion. The mean number of expanded clones was higher in CD8+ T cells than in CD4+.

The assay was immunoSEQ multiplex PCR, and TCRdb's table has in-frame clones only and misses some. The sample shows over 60,000 clones, 80% to 90% of them seen only once. Any history of autoimmune disease or systemic immunosuppression disqualified patients. Blood samples were obtained at baseline, cycle 4 day 1, and cycle 7 day 1. As for this clone: Its antigen is not identified.

This TCR came from an adult with an advanced solid tumor such as melanoma, head and neck, liver or kidney cancer. Sequencing was performed on CD4+ or CD8+ T cells sorted from blood, taken in a trial of the OX40 agonist ivuxolimab.

The CDR3 sequence: CASSPGSYNEQFF. CDR3 DNA sequence: TGTGCCAGCAGCCCCGGCTCCTACAATGAGCAGTTCTTC. This rearrangement joins TRBV7-3 to TRBJ2-1; no firm D call. V was pared by 5 bases and J by 0 bases, with 5 bases between. The CDR3 contains 13 residues. CDR1 SGHTA and CDR2 FQGTGA come from the germline V gene.